A single sample gave rise to the 13 T cell receptor beta chains below, sequenced in a study of T cells in Graves' hyperthyroidism and ophthalmopathy. Amplified regions were TCR beta CDR3 sequences from RNA transcripts. The study used the HTBI primer set for a first-round RT-PCR of the TCR CDR3. One entry per CDR3 protein, called by TCRdb with MiXCR from the multiplex PCR reads. The sample carries roughly 500,000 distinct CDR3 sequences, over 35% recorded once. Sequencing was performed on peripheral blood or thyroid tissue (not recorded which). The receptors derive from an adult woman with Graves' disease, either hyperthyroidism or ophthalmopathy (not recorded which).

This chain uses TRBV29-1 with TRBJ2-6; no definite D call. CDR1 is SQVTM, CDR2 ANQGSEA, per germline. V was pared by 5 bases and J by 0 bases, with 8 bases between. This CDR3 is built from 14 residues. CDR3 region: CSVSQYSGANVLTF. Here the CDR3 DNA reads TGCAGCGTTTCTCAGTACTCTGGGGCCAACGTCCTGACTTTC.

With regard to this clonotype: A much larger clone lies a single base off, so this may be a read error. The chain joins TRBV5-4 to TRBJ2-7; 10 bases align to TRBD1. The length of the CDR3 is 14 residues. The germline gives CDR1 SGHNT, CDR2 YYREEE (reference sequence). Trimming removed 4 bases from V and 6 bases from J; junction bases left unmatched: 7. The CDR3 reads CASSRGTGAGEQYF. In DNA, the CDR3 is TGTGCCAGCAGCCGTGGGACAGGGGCTGGCGAGCAGTACTTC. Based on the CDR3 plus reference TRBV5-4 and TRBJ2-7, the full variable domain is ETGVTQSPTHLIKTRGQQVTLRCSSQSGHNTVSWYQQALGQGPQFIFQYYREEENGRGNFPPRFSGLQFPNYSSELNVNALELDDSALYLCASSRGTGAGEQYFGPGTRLTVT.

This clonotype was picked up many times. The rearrangement links TRBV29-1 to TRBJ2-7; 9 nucleotides match TRBD2. CDR3 size: 13 residues. Per germline, CDR1 SQVTM and CDR2 ANQGSEA. V was pared by 6 bases and J by 2 bases, with 5 bases of the junction left unmatched. As DNA, the CDR3 is TGCAGCGTCGGGGCGGGAGGGCCCTACGAGCAGTACTTC. Amino acids: CSVGAGGPYEQYF.

The CDR3 spells CASSDYSSNQPQHF. DNA of the CDR3: TGTGCCAGCAGTGATTACAGTAGCAATCAGCCCCAGCATTTT. V is TRBV2 and J is TRBJ1-5, with D unresolved. Looked up from germline, CDR1 is SNHLY and CDR2 is FYNNEI. Deletions cut 3 bases from V and 0 bases from J, with 6 bases between. The CDR3 has 14 amino acids.

The V and J genes are TRBV12-3 or TRBV12-4 and TRBJ2-6, with D possibly being TRBD1 (5 bases). This CDR3 comprises 15 residues. The germline V and J ends were trimmed by 5 bases and 1 base, with 9 bases remaining between them. The CDR3 DNA reads as TGTGCCAGCAGTCGTGGACAATCTGGGGCCAACGTCCTGACTTTC. This translates into CASSRGQSGANVLTF.

The chain couples TRBV2 to TRBJ1-1; no reliable D call. Germline CDR1 reads SNHLY; CDR2 reads FYNNEI. This CDR3 is built from 14 residues. Trimming removed 6 bases from V and 1 base from J, with 12 bases in between. DNA of the CDR3: TGTGCCAGCAGCCGAGATAAACGGAACACTGAAGCTTTCTTT. This sequence encodes CASSRDKRNTEAFF.

V is TRBV3-1 and J is TRBJ2-7; weak D call: TRBD2 (6 bases). The length of the CDR3 is 14 residues. The germline V gene has CDR1 LGHDT and CDR2 YNNKEL (reference sequence). V was trimmed by 1 base and J by 7 bases, leaving 14 bases between them. CDR3 in DNA: TGTGCCAGCAGCCAAGGGACCGATAGCGGAGAGCAGTACTTC. This codes for CASSQGTDSGEQYF.

The sample holds many counts of this clonotype. V usage is TRBV29-1 and J usage is TRBJ2-5, with 8 bases aligning to TRBD2. Germline CDR1 SQVTM, CDR2 ANQGSEA. This CDR3 is built from 13 residues. After removal of 6 bases from V and 4 bases from J, the junction contained 7 bases not matched to a gene. CDR3 sequence reads: CSVQAGAGETQYF. The CDR3 nucleotides are TGCAGCGTCCAAGCGGGAGCGGGAGAGACCCAGTACTTC.

As for this clonotype: Likely a read error: the CDR3 ends without its conserved phenylalanine or tryptophan. The CDR3 loop is CASSDFNRLSTYEQYL. The CDR3 DNA sequence: TGTGCCAGCAGTGATTTTAATCGACTTAGTACCTACGAGCAGTACCTC. The chain links TRBV6-6 to TRBJ2-7; D is unclear. The CDR3 covers 16 residues. In germline, CDR1 is MNHNY, CDR2 SVGAGI (reference sequence). Trimming pared 5 bases from V and 2 bases from J, leaving 19 bases between.

With regard to this clonotype: The CDR3 end shows no conserved phenylalanine or tryptophan, and so a read error is likely. Because the CDR3's place on the DNA is in doubt, the DNA is left out and the CDR3 is given as listed by TCRdb. J is TRBJ2-5 and V is TRBV5-4; the table names TRBD1, a call not compared with the DNA. Germline assignment: CDR1 SGHNT and CDR2 YYREEE (reference sequence). The CDR3 comprises 14 residues, both ends counted. CDR3 residues: CASRGGFDGYTFGS.

The chain couples TRBV7-3 to TRBJ2-2, with 7 bases lining up with TRBD1. Germline trimming cut 5 bases from V and 2 bases from J; bases unmatched to any gene: 5. There are 15 residues in the CDR3. CDR1 and CDR2 from the germline V gene are SGHTA and FQGTGA. This CDR3 is CASSPDRDNTGELFF. As DNA, the CDR3 is TGTGCCAGCAGCCCCGACAGGGACAACACCGGGGAGCTGTTTTTT. Full variable domain (missing parts from reference TRBV7-3 and TRBJ2-2): GAGVSQTPSNKVTEKGKYVELRCDPISGHTALYWYRQSLGQGPEFLIYFQGTGAADDSGLPNDRFFAVRPEGSVSTLKIQRTERGDSAVYLCASSPDRDNTGELFFGEGSRLTVL.

This clonotype was recorded at least ten times. V usage is TRBV7-2 and J usage is TRBJ1-1; D may be TRBD1 (5 bases). The germline CDR1 and CDR2 sequences are SGHTA and FQGNSA. The CDR3 has 15 amino acids. V was trimmed by 1 base and J by 2 bases, leaving 11 bases between them. CDR3 region: CASSLVFGGNTEAFF. CDR3 bases: TGTGCCAGCAGCTTAGTATTCGGGGGAAACACTGAAGCTTTCTTT.

The V and J genes are TRBV20-1 and TRBJ1-1; unclear D gene. This CDR3 is built from 13 residues. Trimming removed 6 bases from V and 3 bases from J, with 14 bases in between. Germline V CDR1 and CDR2: DFQATT, SNEGSKA (reference sequence). Here the CDR3 reads CSAVRTTDTEAFF. Written as DNA, the CDR3 is TGCAGTGCCGTAAGGACTACCGACACTGAAGCTTTCTTT.